This T cell receptor (beta chain) is from a study of CD8+ T cells in alopecia areata. Trimming took off 1 base at V and 13 bases at J, with 14 bases between the two ends. CDR3 length: 12 amino acids. Germline V CDR1 and CDR2: SNHLY, FYNNEI. Sequencing used cDNA as its template, made by extracting RNA and reverse transcribing it. Profiling relied on immunoSEQ multiplex PCR, and the TCRdb table lists in-frame clones only, not all of them. This sample has about 110,000 clones; about 50% occur once, and the top ten carry more than 20%. Specimen: NKG2D-low CD8+ T cells sorted from blood. This TCR was sampled from a human donor with alopecia areata. J is TRBJ2-7 and V is TRBV2, with TRBD2 as a possible D gene (5 bases). CDR3 in DNA: TGTGCCAGCAGTGAAGAGAGGGCGCTTTTTTACTTC. It specifies CASSEERALFYF.